This TCR beta chain was documented in a study of blood T cell repertoires in COVID-19 (dated by TCRdb to between 2020 and 2021). Broadly, across the study: Collaborator samples came from the United States, Italy and Spain and covered acute and convalescent phases of COVID-19. The prospective study material was composed of cDNA or gDNA derived from T cells, B-cell-depleted T cells, or PBMCs. The dataset comprised deeply sampled blood TCRbeta repertoires from subjects exposed to, actively infected with, or recovered from COVID-19. A freely available public database, intended as a resource for researchers studying the immune response to SARS-CoV-2, is where the repertoires were released. The samples were drawn from two sources: the first 160 participants of the ongoing ImmuneRACE study, and fewer than 1,500 subjects contributed by 6 global collaborators. The sample metadata nearly always contained a de-identified subject ID, COVID-19 status, age in years and sex. Where available, HLA class I and class II types were obtained from metadata supplied by the sample provider rather than from assay-based typing.

The germline ends are 8 bases apart after V is trimmed by 4 bases and J by 2 bases. The CDR3 has 13 amino acids, counting the end cysteine and phenylalanine. Only CDR3 DNA is held: 39 bases, read in frame from base 1. At one collaborating source in Seattle, patients were enrolled during active infection and were followed longitudinally through the course of disease. The collaborating institutions used their own protocols to collect whole blood in K2EDTA tubes. For TCRbeta analysis, collaborators shipped samples in one of three forms: frozen whole blood, isolated PBMCs, or DNA extracted from either of those sample types. This clone was detected only a few times. No antigen is known for it. No base qualities exist here, and no much larger clone lies one base off it. What the work shows at the level of the full study, not this receptor alone: The amount of clinical and demographic metadata varied by source and participant and was provided uncurated.

TCRbeta CDR3 regions were amplified from genomic DNA by means of the immunoSEQ Assay, a bias-controlled multiplex PCR. On the authors' methods: Nucleated cell counts per sample were estimated from amplification of reference gene primers within the assay. To quantify the absolute abundance of each unique TCRbeta CDR3 rearrangement, sequence reads were collapsed and filtered. For each sample, productive Simpson clonality was calculated as the square root of Simpson's diversity index over productive rearrangements. As stored in TCRdb, this immuneACCESS dataset retains in-frame rearrangements with V and J assigned. A fraction of the clones does not appear; measured against another copy, unresolved V genes explain less than half of the discrepancy, and the remainder lacks a known reason. The D gene and trimming were derived from the DNA, and the V and J assignments and clone size from that table. Here the sample has 95,000 to 150,000 clones; about 85% occur a single time. The ten top clones hold around 3% of the sample.

The sample consisted of peripheral blood. The receptor was isolated from a woman aged 80 or over with COVID-19, enrolled during active disease. Here the chain combines TRBV12-3 or TRBV12-4 and TRBJ2-5; TRBD1 might be the D gene, on 5 matching bases. The CDR3 here reads CASSYDSQETQYF. The nucleotides read TGTGCCAGCAGTTACGACAGTCAAGAGACCCAGTACTTC.